This T cell receptor (beta chain) stems from a study of blood T cells in healthy people across ages. Next came a second PCR, run for about 6 to 12 cycles, which used a sample-barcoded 5' primer along with a J-beta primer mix. TCRdb ran MiXCR on the 5' RACE reads and lists one entry per CDR3 protein. The table lists about 900,000 distinct CDR3 sequences, roughly 48% of them singletons. With V trimmed by 6 bases and J by 10 bases, 6 bases remained unmatched. The CDR3 spans 12 residues. The clonotype originates from a young man in good health. The specimen was blood. V is TRBV12-3 or TRBV12-4 and J is TRBJ1-2, with 9 bases identical to TRBD1. The CDR3 region is CASSRGQGFYTF. DNA of the CDR3: TGTGCCAGCAGCAGGGGACAGGGTTTCTACACCTTC.